The 13 T cell receptor beta chains below all came from one sample that was sequenced in a study of T cell responses to AZD1222 COVID-19 vaccine. The method was immunoSEQ multiplex PCR; TCRdb's version includes in-frame clones alone and lacks a portion of them. The sample consists of about 130,000 clones, approximately 90% of them appearing once. This specimen was peripheral blood, taken 28 days after the second AZD1222 dose. These receptors all come from an adult who received the AZD1222 COVID-19 vaccine.

The V and J genes are TRBV2 and TRBJ1-2; possible D gene TRBD1, 5 bases. Per germline, CDR1 SNHLY and CDR2 FYNNEI. The V end was cut by 11 bases, the J end by 5 bases, with 18 bases between. The CDR3 spans 13 residues. The CDR3 DNA follows: TGTGCCCAGCAGGGTCGGACTACATATGGCTACACCTTC. Translating gives CAQQGRTTYGYTF.

This chain connects TRBV28 to TRBJ2-7; D remains ambiguous. Germline assignment: CDR1 MDHEN and CDR2 SYDVKM. The CDR3 loop spans 10 amino acids. The V and J ends lost 5 bases and 3 bases respectively, with 2 bases between them. CDR3 bases: TGTGCCAGCAGTAACTACGAGCAGTACTTC. It yields the protein CASSNYEQYF.

This sequence joins TRBV20-1 and TRBJ1-5; 8 bases are shared with TRBD1. Germline values: CDR1 DFQATT, CDR2 SNEGSKA (reference sequence). The CDR3 sequence is 15 residues long. V shed 3 bases and J 4 bases; nucleotides not matched to a gene: 8. In nucleotides, the CDR3 is TGCAGTGCTAGTGCCGGACAGGGAGGTAATCAGCCCCAGCATTTT. Its translation: CSASAGQGGNQPQHF.

This clone was counted a single time. The chain employs TRBV28 and TRBJ2-5; 14 bases match TRBD2. V dropped 5 bases and J dropped 4; count of bases not matched to a gene: 6. Looked up from germline, CDR1 is MDHEN and CDR2 is SYDVKM. The CDR3 length is 16 residues. The CDR3 sequence is CASSPGLAGGRETQYF. Here the CDR3 DNA reads TGTGCCAGCAGTCCAGGACTAGCGGGAGGTCGAGAGACCCAGTACTTC. The variable domain in full, with the rest retrieved from reference TRBV28 and TRBJ2-5, is DVKVTQSSRYLVKRTGEKVFLECVQDMDHENMFWYRQDPGLGLRLIYFSYDVKMKEKGDIPEGYSVSREKKERFSLILESASTNQTSMYLCASSPGLAGGRETQYFGPGTRLLVL.

This sequence joins TRBV12-3 or TRBV12-4 and TRBJ1-5; the D is unclear. V was shortened by 8 bases and J by 0 bases, with 8 bases between the two germline ends. The CDR3 is made up of 13 amino acids. The CDR3 loop reads CASGPGSNQPQHF. CDR3 DNA sequence: TGTGCCAGCGGCCCGGGTAGCAATCAGCCCCAGCATTTT.

CDR3: CASSPGGPRGQFF. CDR3 nucleotides: TGTGCCAGCTCACCCGGCGGACCTCGGGGGCAGTTCTTC. This chain links TRBV18 with TRBJ2-1, with D perhaps TRBD2 (5 bases). CDR1 is KGHSH, CDR2 LQKENI, per germline. The CDR3 has 13 residues. Trimming removed 3 bases from V and 12 bases from J, with 15 bases in between. The variable domain in full, with the rest retrieved from reference TRBV18 and TRBJ2-1, is NAGVMQNPRHLVRRRGQEARLRCSPMKGHSHVYWYRQLPEEGLKFMVYLQKENIIDESGMPKERFSAEFPKEGPSILRIQQVVRGDSAAYFCASSPGGPRGQFFGPGTRLTVL.

The chain has TRBV2 and TRBJ2-1, with 10 bases matching TRBD1. This CDR3 region has 12 residues. CDR1 SNHLY and CDR2 FYNNEI come from the germline V gene. V shed 9 bases and J 5 bases; nucleotides not matched to a gene: 1. Written as DNA, the CDR3 is TGTGCCAGGGGGACAGGGGACAATGAGCAGTTCTTC. It is translated as CARGTGDNEQFF.

CDR3 in DNA: TGTGCCAGTAGTATATCAGAACAGACCTACGAGCAGTACTTC. Protein: CASSISEQTYEQYF. The chain recombines TRBV19 with TRBJ2-7; no clear D. Germline CDR1 and CDR2: LNHDA and SQIVND (reference sequence). This CDR3 region has 14 residues. V was cut by 2 bases and J by 2 bases, with 10 bases left in between.

The rearrangement links TRBV3-1 (or the pseudogene TRBV3-2) to TRBJ1-2; 8 bases match TRBD1. There are 15 residues in the CDR3. Germline CDR1 reads LGHDT; CDR2 reads YNNKEL (reference sequence). The ends lost 1 base at V and 6 bases at J; junction bases unmatched: 7. CDR3 in amino acids: CASSQVAGGSNGYTF. In DNA form, the CDR3 reads TGTGCCAGCAGCCAAGTTGCAGGGGGCTCGAATGGCTACACCTTC.

The chain has TRBV2 and TRBJ1-4, with 9 nucleotides matching TRBD1. Trimming removed 6 bases from V and 5 bases from J; junction bases left unmatched: 4. CDR3 length equals 14 residues. Germline V gene sequence: CDR1 SNHLY, CDR2 FYNNEI. CDR3 sequence reads: CASSQTGGNEKLFF. Written as DNA, the CDR3 is TGTGCCAGCAGCCAGACAGGGGGGAATGAAAAACTGTTTTTT.

This chain joins TRBV9 and TRBJ1-6; D may be TRBD1 (6 bases). V lost 1 base, J lost 7 bases, and 12 bases lay in between. The length of the CDR3 is 15 residues. The V gene's germline CDR1 is SGDLS and CDR2 YYNGEE. The CDR3 nucleotides are TGTGCCAGCAGCGTAAGGGGGGCGGGGAATTCACCCCTCCACTTT. Protein product: CASSVRGAGNSPLHF.

The V and J genes are TRBV7-9 and TRBJ1-3, with TRBD1 matching over 7 bases. Germline V lookup: CDR1 SEHNR, CDR2 FQNEAQ (reference sequence). Unmatched junction bases numbered 11, after V lost 5 bases and J lost 4 bases. The CDR3 runs to 16 residues. The CDR3 sequence is CASSQHRPTGGNTIYF. Here the CDR3 DNA reads TGTGCCAGCAGCCAGCACCGACCGACAGGGGGAAACACCATATATTTT.

The chain's CDR3 is CASSLYYSSGNTIYF. The CDR3 region has the DNA TGCGCCAGCAGCTTGTACTACAGCTCTGGAAACACCATATATTTT. This chain links TRBV5-1 with TRBJ1-3; D is unresolved. The ends were cut back, 1 base at V and 0 bases at J, with 8 bases in the middle. The CDR3 contains 15 residues. Germline V gene sequence: CDR1 SGHRS, CDR2 YFSETQ.